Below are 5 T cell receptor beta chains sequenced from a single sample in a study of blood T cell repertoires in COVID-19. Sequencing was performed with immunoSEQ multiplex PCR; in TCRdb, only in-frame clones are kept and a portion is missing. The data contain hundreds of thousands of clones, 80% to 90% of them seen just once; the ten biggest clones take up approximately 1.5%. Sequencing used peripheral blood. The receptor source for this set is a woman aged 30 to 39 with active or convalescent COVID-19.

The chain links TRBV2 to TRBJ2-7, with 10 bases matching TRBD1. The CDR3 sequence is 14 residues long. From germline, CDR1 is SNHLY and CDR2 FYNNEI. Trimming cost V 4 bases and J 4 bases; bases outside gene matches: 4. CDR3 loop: CASSGDRGWYEQYF. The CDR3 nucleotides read TGTGCCAGCAGTGGGGACAGGGGCTGGTACGAGCAGTACTTC.

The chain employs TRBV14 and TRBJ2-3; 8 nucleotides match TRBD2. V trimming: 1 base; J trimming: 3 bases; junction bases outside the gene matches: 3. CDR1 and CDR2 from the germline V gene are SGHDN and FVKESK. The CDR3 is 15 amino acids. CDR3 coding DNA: TGTGCCAGCAGCCAAGGAGCGGGAGTGACAGATACGCAGTATTTT. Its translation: CASSQGAGVTDTQYF.

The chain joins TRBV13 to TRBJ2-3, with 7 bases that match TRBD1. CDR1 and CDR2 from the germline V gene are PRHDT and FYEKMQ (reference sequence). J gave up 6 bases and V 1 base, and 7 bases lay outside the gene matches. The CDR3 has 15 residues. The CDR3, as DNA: TGTGCCAGCAGCTTAGTCGAGGGGGCCGGGGATACGCAGTATTTT. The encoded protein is CASSLVEGAGDTQYF. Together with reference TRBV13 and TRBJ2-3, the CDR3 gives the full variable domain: AAGVIQSPRHLIKEKRETATLKCYPIPRHDTVYWYQQGPGQDPQFLISFYEKMQSDKGSIPDRFSAQQFSDYHSELNMSSLELGDSALYFCASSLVEGAGDTQYFGPGTRLTVL.

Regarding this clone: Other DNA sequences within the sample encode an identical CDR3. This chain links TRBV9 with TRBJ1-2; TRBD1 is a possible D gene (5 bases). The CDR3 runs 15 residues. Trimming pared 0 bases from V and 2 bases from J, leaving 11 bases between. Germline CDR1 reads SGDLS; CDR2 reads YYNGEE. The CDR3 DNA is TGTGCCAGCAGCGTAGCTCCGGGGGGAAACTATGGCTACACCTTC. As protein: CASSVAPGGNYGYTF.

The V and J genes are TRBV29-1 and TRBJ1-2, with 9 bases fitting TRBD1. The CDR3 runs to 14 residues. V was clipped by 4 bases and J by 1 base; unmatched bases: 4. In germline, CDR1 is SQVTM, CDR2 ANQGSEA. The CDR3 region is CSVGGTGYNYGYTF. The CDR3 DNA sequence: TGCAGCGTTGGGGGGACAGGGTATAACTATGGCTACACCTTC.